This TCR beta chain was captured in a study of CD4 T cells in relation to SARS-CoV-2 and coronaviruses. In the study overall: Shared crossreactive spike epitopes were mapped to their HLA restriction. Study-wide results and limits: Compared with monoreactive clones, crossreactive clones showed significantly weaker SARS-CoV-2 expansion.

CD4+ T cells from unexposed donors were obtained before the COVID-19 pandemic (2011-2018). CD4+ T cells were isolated from the cells after more than 8 days of culture. Testing used SARS-CoV-2 S/N and four cold-coronavirus spikes on unexposed-donor CD4+ T cells, cells permitting. Fresh IL-2 medium replaced half the medium on days 3 and 7. Details on this clone: Its matching antigen is unknown.

Produced via immunoSEQ multiplex PCR; TCRdb's table is partial and in-frame only. The data hold tens of thousands of clones, with around 76% observed a single time. What was sequenced was CD4+ T cells from PBMCs, cultured in vitro. The receptor's source is a human donor in good health.

In nucleotides, the CDR3 is TGTGCCACGCGAAACAGGGGTGGCTACGAGCAGTACTTC. Translating gives CATRNRGGYEQYF. This chain joins TRBV19 and TRBJ2-7, with TRBD1 matching over 7 bases. Trimming cost V 10 bases and J 3 bases; bases outside gene matches: 9. Germline values: CDR1 LNHDA, CDR2 SQIVND (reference sequence). This CDR3 has 13 amino acids.